This T cell receptor beta chain was obtained from a study of T cells after yellow fever vaccination. Study details: Any fraction with a low cell number was prepared using SMART-Seq v4 Ultra Low Input.

This CDR3 has 15 residues. Trimming cost V 3 bases and J 4 bases; bases outside gene matches: 9. Per the germline V gene, CDR1 is SGHTS and CDR2 is YDEGEE. This clonotype came up a few times. Its antigen is still unknown. Study results and limitations: CD4 and CD8 compartments shared a small share of clonotypes, likely from convergent recombination. Contamination by abundant bulk-population clonotypes could be present in FACS-sorted repertoires.

For TCR, cDNA came from 5'RACE template switching, which added a universal primer site and UMIs. TCRdb re-derived calls from the 5' RACE reads in MiXCR, one entry per CDR3 protein. The table includes under 600,000 distinct CDR3 sequences, 13% detected once. This TCR was recovered from a man aged 30 to 39 who received the YFV17D yellow fever vaccine. Sample: PBMCs, taken on the day of the yellow fever booster vaccination. This chain links TRBV5-8 with TRBJ1-2; 7 bases fit TRBD1. The CDR3 sequence is CASSSHKQGTYGYTF. CDR3 in DNA: TGTGCCAGCAGCTCCCATAAACAGGGGACCTATGGCTACACCTTC.